These 25 T cell receptor beta chains originate from one sample sequenced in a study of blood T cell repertoires in COVID-19. Assay: immunoSEQ multiplex PCR; the TCRdb copy retains only in-frame clones and omits some. This sample carries about 68,000 clones, roughly three quarters of them seen once, and the ten largest clones take more than 10%. What was sequenced was peripheral blood. The origin of the receptors is a human donor in a cohort sampled during active COVID-19.

Note on this clone: Other DNA sequences in the sample encode the same CDR3. The rearrangement links TRBV19 to TRBJ1-4; 7 nucleotides line up with TRBD1. With 5 bases clipped from V and 0 bases from J, the junction kept 9 bases outside the gene matches. Germline V lookup: CDR1 LNHDA, CDR2 SQIVND (reference sequence). This CDR3 spans 17 amino acids. This CDR3 reads CASSPNRDSATNEKLFF. The CDR3 region has the DNA TGTGCCAGTAGTCCCAACCGGGACAGTGCAACTAATGAAAAACTGTTTTTT.

The V gene is TRBV9, the J gene TRBJ2-1, with 12 bases that match TRBD1. This CDR3 contains 15 residues. The germline gives CDR1 SGDLS, CDR2 YYNGEE. The V segment lost 5 bases and the J segment 6 bases; nucleotides outside the gene matches: 6. CDR3 residues: CASRPPGQGANEQFF. CDR3 bases: TGTGCCAGCAGACCACCGGGACAGGGGGCCAATGAGCAGTTCTTC.

This chain connects TRBV4-3 to TRBJ2-7, with 8 bases that match TRBD2. The V segment lost 3 bases and the J segment 2 bases; nucleotides outside the gene matches: 6. The CDR3 spans 15 residues. Germline lookup yields CDR1 LGHNA and CDR2 YSLEER. CDR3 protein: CASSQAGGAAYEQYF. In DNA, the CDR3 is TGCGCCAGCAGCCAGGCGGGGGGCGCAGCCTACGAGCAGTACTTC.

The DNA of the CDR3 is TGTGCCAGCTCACCACCTTTGCCAGGGGGCCCCGAGCAGTACTTC. Encoded protein: CASSPPLPGGPEQYF. The chain combines TRBV18 with TRBJ2-7; 8 nucleotides align to TRBD1. Germline CDR1 KGHSH, CDR2 LQKENI. The CDR3 totals 15 residues. With 0 bases clipped from V and 6 bases from J, the junction kept 7 bases outside the gene matches. Full variable domain (outside the CDR3, taken from reference TRBV18 and TRBJ2-7): NAGVMQNPRHLVRRRGQEARLRCSPMKGHSHVYWYRQLPEEGLKFMVYLQKENIIDESGMPKERFSAEFPKEGPSILRIQQVVRGDSAAYFCASSPPLPGGPEQYFGPGTRLTVT.

The rearrangement joins TRBV7-6 to TRBJ1-1, with 12 bases aligning to TRBD1. Germline CDR1 is SGHVS and CDR2 is FNYEAQ. There are 16 residues in the CDR3. V was pared by 5 bases and J by 1 base, with 5 bases of the junction left unmatched. This CDR3 is CASSPGTGGRNTEAFF. CDR3 coding DNA: TGTGCCAGCAGCCCGGGGACAGGGGGCCGGAACACTGAAGCTTTCTTT.

The V and J genes are TRBV6-5 and TRBJ2-7; no reliable D call. The CDR3 covers 13 residues. Trimming removed 7 bases at V and 7 bases at J, with 17 bases between. Per germline, CDR1 MNHEY and CDR2 SVGAGI. The CDR3 loop reads CASMGRPYVEQYV. CDR3 nucleotides: TGTGCCAGCATGGGCAGGCCCTACGTAGAGCAGTACGTC.

The CDR3 nucleotides read TGTGCCAGCAGCTTAGGGCCCGGGACAGGGGGCTTCTACGAGCAGTACTTC. The encoded protein is CASSLGPGTGGFYEQYF. The chain recombines TRBV7-6 with TRBJ2-7; 12 positions match TRBD1. CDR1 is SGHVS, CDR2 FNYEAQ, per germline. V dropped 1 base and J dropped 3; count of bases not matched to a gene: 7. The CDR3 is 17 amino acids. The whole variable domain, filled in from reference TRBV7-6 and TRBJ2-7, reads GAGVSQSPRYKVTKRGQDVALRCDPISGHVSLYWYRQALGQGPEFLTYFNYEAQQDKSGLPNDRFSAERPEGSISTLTIQRTEQRDSAMYRCASSLGPGTGGFYEQYFGPGTRLTVT.

V gene TRBV21-1 combines with J gene TRBJ2-7; the table calls TRBD2, which could not be checked here. TRBV21-1 is assigned pseudogene status. The CDR3 is 16 amino acids. The CDR3 here is CASSKAGGFSSYEQYV. CDR3 nucleotide sequence: TGTGCCAGCAGCAAAGCCGGCGGGTTTAGCTCCTACGAGCAGTACGTC.

The rearrangement links TRBV18 to TRBJ2-3; D unclear. This CDR3 spans 14 amino acids. CDR1 and CDR2 (germline): KGHSH, LQKENI. V shed 6 bases and J shed 1 base, with 11 bases lying between them. For the CDR3, the DNA is TGTGCCAGCTCCCGCGGTTTTCGCACAGATACGCAGTATTTT. The encoded protein is CASSRGFRTDTQYF. Based on the CDR3 plus reference TRBV18 and TRBJ2-3, the full variable domain is NAGVMQNPRHLVRRRGQEARLRCSPMKGHSHVYWYRQLPEEGLKFMVYLQKENIIDESGMPKERFSAEFPKEGPSILRIQQVVRGDSAAYFCASSRGFRTDTQYFGPGTRLTVL.

The chain employs TRBV24-1 and TRBJ2-1; 7 positions match TRBD1. V gave up 5 bases and J gave up 3 bases; unmatched junction bases: 6. This CDR3 is 15 amino acids long. Per germline, CDR1 KGHDR and CDR2 SFDVKD. The DNA of the CDR3 is TGTGCCACCAGTGGTACAGGGGCCATCTACAATGAGCAGTTCTTC. As protein: CATSGTGAIYNEQFF.

V is TRBV20-1 and J is TRBJ2-4; TRBD2 agrees at 11 bases. The V gene's germline CDR1 is DFQATT and CDR2 SNEGSKA (reference sequence). This CDR3 has 18 amino acids. V lost 3 bases and J lost 0; bases outside the gene matches: 10. The CDR3, as DNA: TGCAGTGCTAGTTCGGGACTAGCGGACCCTCTAGCCAAAAACATTCAGTACTTC. Protein sequence: CSASSGLADPLAKNIQYF.

The chain carries TRBV7-2 and TRBJ2-7; D might be TRBD1 (5 bases). V dropped 1 base and J dropped 4 bases, with 8 bases sitting between them. The CDR3 runs 13 residues. Germline loops: CDR1 SGHTA, CDR2 FQGNSA. The chain's CDR3 is CASSLVTGYEQYF. CDR3 coding DNA: TGTGCCAGCAGCTTAGTCACAGGTTACGAGCAGTACTTC. Full variable domain (remainder filled in from reference TRBV7-2 and TRBJ2-7): GAGVSQSPSNKVTEKGKDVELRCDPISGHTALYWYRQSLGQGLEFLIYFQGNSAPDKSGLPSDRFSAERTGGSVSTLTIQRTQQEDSAVYLCASSLVTGYEQYFGPGTRLTVT.

This clone has only one observation. The rearrangement joins TRBV11-2 to TRBJ1-2, with unresolved D. The germline V gene encodes CDR1 SGHAT and CDR2 FQNNGV. With 5 bases removed from V and 2 bases from J, the gap between germline ends came to 9 bases. The CDR3 length is 13 residues. The DNA for the CDR3 is TGTGCCAGCAGCCCACATCCCAACTATGGCTACACCTTC. Protein sequence: CASSPHPNYGYTF.

The chain links TRBV7-8 to TRBJ2-7; TRBD1 matches 9 bases. This CDR3 is built from 15 residues. CDR1 is SGHVS, CDR2 FQNEAQ, per germline. Unmatched junction bases numbered 11, after V lost 5 bases and J lost 6 bases. Written as DNA, the CDR3 is TGTGCCAGCAGCGGAGCCGGACAGGGACAGGGCGAGCAGTACGTC. Its translation is CASSGAGQGQGEQYV.

This sequence joins TRBV18 and TRBJ1-2; D is unclear. In germline, CDR1 is KGHSH, CDR2 LQKENI. V lost 0 bases and J lost 5, with 16 bases in between. This CDR3 is built from 16 residues. This CDR3 is CASSPPGKQKSYGYTF. The DNA for the CDR3 is TGTGCCAGCTCACCACCGGGTAAACAGAAGTCATATGGCTACACCTTC.

This clone was counted once. The chain joins TRBV5-1 to TRBJ1-1; 7 bases are shared with TRBD1. The length of the CDR3 is 16 residues. The germline V gene has CDR1 SGHRS and CDR2 YFSETQ. The trim removed 7 bases at V and 0 bases at J, leaving 12 bases unmatched. CDR3: CASVALTGNMNTEAFF. The CDR3 nucleotides are TGCGCCAGCGTGGCCCTGACAGGGAACATGAACACTGAAGCTTTCTTT.

The chain links TRBV7-9 to TRBJ2-3, with 14 bases identical to TRBD2. Germline assignment: CDR1 SEHNR and CDR2 FQNEAQ (reference sequence). The J segment lost 3 bases and the V segment lost 4 bases, leaving 3 bases of the junction unmatched. The length of the CDR3 is 16 residues. The CDR3 DNA is TGTGCCAGCAGCTCGGGACTAGCGGGAGCGACAGATACGCAGTATTTT. It codes for CASSSGLAGATDTQYF.

This chain uses TRBV18 with TRBJ2-7, with a weak D call TRBD2 (6 bases). The length of the CDR3 is 13 residues. Germline assignment: CDR1 KGHSH and CDR2 LQKENI. The CDR3 region is CASSPAQDYQQYV. The DNA for the CDR3 is TGTGCCAGCTCACCAGCGCAGGACTACCAGCAGTACGTC.

V usage is TRBV4-3 and J usage is TRBJ2-1; 11 bases fit TRBD1. CDR1 and CDR2 from the germline V gene are LGHNA and YSLEER. J gave up 4 bases and V 6 bases, and 5 bases lay outside the gene matches. CDR3 length equals 15 residues. CDR3 coding DNA: TGCGCCAGCAGTCGGACAGGGGGCTCTTACAATGAGCAGTTCTTC. The encoded protein is CASSRTGGSYNEQFF.

V usage is TRBV2 and J usage is TRBJ1-5, with 7 bases that match TRBD1. The CDR3 sequence is 13 residues long. Trimming took 7 bases from V and 5 from J; bases not matched to a gene: 5. Germline V gene sequence: CDR1 SNHLY, CDR2 FYNNEI. DNA of the CDR3: TGTGCCAGCAAAGGGACAGATTATCAGCCCCAGCATTTT. This encodes CASKGTDYQPQHF.

The chain combines TRBV11-3 with TRBJ2-1; D is unresolved. Between the trimmed V and J ends, which lost 5 bases and 9 bases, there was a span of 14 bases. The CDR3 extends over 13 amino acids. Germline V gene lookup returns CDR1 SGHNT and CDR2 YENEEA. The CDR3 nucleotides read TGTGCCAGCAGCCCCTGGTTCCCCGGTGAGCAGTTCTTC. This gives the protein CASSPWFPGEQFF.

The gene calls are TRBV7-2 and TRBJ2-3; D not certain. Germline assignment: CDR1 SGHTA and CDR2 FQGNSA. This CDR3 spans 14 amino acids. Trimming removed 5 bases at V and 0 bases at J, with 9 bases between. CDR3 sequence: CASSLSTSTDTQYF. The CDR3 nucleotides are TGTGCCAGCAGCCTATCGACTAGCACAGATACGCAGTATTTT. Combining the CDR3 with reference TRBV7-2 and TRBJ2-3 gives the whole variable domain GAGVSQSPSNKVTEKGKDVELRCDPISGHTALYWYRQSLGQGLEFLIYFQGNSAPDKSGLPSDRFSAERTGGSVSTLTIQRTQQEDSAVYLCASSLSTSTDTQYFGPGTRLTVL.

This clone appeared a few times. The chain employs TRBV6-1 and TRBJ1-4; D unclear. CDR1 is MNHNS and CDR2 is SASEGT in the germline V gene. This CDR3 is 13 amino acids long. Trimming took 3 bases from V and 10 from J, leaving 12 bases between them. CDR3 in amino acids: CASSESQAGKLFF. In DNA form, the CDR3 reads TGTGCCAGCAGTGAGAGCCAGGCGGGAAAACTGTTTTTT.

V usage is TRBV19 and J usage is TRBJ2-5; TRBD2 might be the D (6 bases). The V gene lost 4 bases and the J gene lost 7 bases, with 19 bases spanning the gap. The CDR3 consists of 15 residues. Germline lookup yields CDR1 LNHDA and CDR2 SQIVND (reference sequence). In DNA, the CDR3 is TGTGCCAGTAGTAGCGGGATAAGGGTTGTGGGGACCCAGTACTTC. It is translated as CASSSGIRVVGTQYF.

J is TRBJ1-2 and V is TRBV11-3; TRBD1 matches at 11 bases. From germline, CDR1 is SGHNT and CDR2 YENEEA. This CDR3 comprises 15 residues. V lost 1 base, J lost 4 bases, and 2 bases stayed unmatched. CDR3 nucleotides: TGTGCCAGCAGCTTAGGGACAGGGGGCGCCTATGGCTACACCTTC. Translated: CASSLGTGGAYGYTF.